This T cell receptor beta chain is drawn from a study of cytomegalovirus exposure and HLA in healthy donors (dated 2017 in TCRdb). For context, the study as a whole: An earlier analysis of some 550 of the donors reported more than 250 Gb of sequence data and 117 million unique TCR beta sequences from 190 million or so T cells. Donor age, sex, ethnicity and CMV serostatus were compiled together with the repertoire data. A later analysis re-analyzed previously published TCR beta repertoires from 660 or so donors and added high-resolution HLA genotyping to study TCR occurrence patterns. The study aimed to test whether cataloging public T cell receptors could reveal signatures of past pathogen exposure. In a later genetic analysis, genome-wide SNP genotypes for about 65% of the roughly 700 donors were used, and that subset was treated as a discovery cohort. Along with the roughly 670-subject first cohort, a separate validation cohort of roughly 110 different subjects was used. All discovery cohort repertoires had been generated using a single sequencing platform. The study combined high-throughput TCR immunosequencing, statistical association of individual TCRs with disease status, and machine learning to predict cytomegalovirus infection status. The genetic ancestry cluster associated with self-reported Caucasian donors included about 81% of the 350 to 500 genotyped donors. HLA typing covered class I and class II loci at four-digit resolution. Roughly 300 gigabases of sequencing data and around 85 million unique TCR sequences made up an early release that covered over 550 HLA-typed donors. Among some 410 genotyped donors of the cohort, an average of approximately 240,000 unique TCR beta nucleotide sequences was sequenced per donor, of which about 18% were non-productive. Roughly 5 DR-DQ haplotypes were handled as single units for association and clustering, since linkage in the cohort was strong. An earlier analysis of fewer than 750 of the donors used high-throughput TCR beta sequencing to judge whether each TCR beta V gene segment behaved as functional or pseudogenic. Rather than drawing on any new phenotypic data, the later analysis identified candidate immune exposures from TCR beta sequences and the way those sequences occurred across donors. The number of typed donors differed by locus: about 629-630 for A, B, C, DRB1 and DQB1; 522 for DQA1; 606 for DPA1; and around 490 for DPB1. The study profiled the T cell repertoires of 666 subjects by immunosequencing and related them to cytomegalovirus serostatus. Findings and caveats that apply to the study as a whole: The study listed 164 TCR beta chains as associated with cytomegalovirus. Linkage disequilibrium might explain the correlated functional status among segregating V segments, but an unknown experimental factor could not be excluded. In vitro tests confirmed that three of the cytomegalovirus-associated TCR beta chains recognize cytomegalovirus antigens. Most CMV-associated TCR beta chains appeared to be HLA-restricted in a later analysis, and the HLA associations seemed to be driven largely by CMV exposure. A later analysis found that TCR association rates varied across HLA loci, with DRB1 alleles showing the most associated TCRs and HLA-C alleles the fewest. The earlier analysis of 587 of the donors excluded around 17 rarely observed V segments, including chromosome 9 orphons, because counts were too low. Cytomegalovirus status was reported to be diagnosed by the classifier with high specificity and sensitivity in both the original and validation cohorts. An association between a missense DCLRE1C variant and V-gene and J-gene trimming of TCR beta chains was found in a later genetic analysis and replicated in an independent cohort. At a false discovery rate of 0.05, a later analysis linked roughly 17,000 TCR beta sequences to specific HLA alleles. According to a later genetic analysis, donors in an Asian-associated ancestry cluster had fewer N-insertions in productive TCRs than the approximately 630-donor mean. Roughly uniform sequencing depth across donors was assumed in presence/absence analyses, although this assumption may not hold. A cluster of highly shared sequence variants was judged likely to represent a technical artifact of the sequencing pipeline. When HLA alleles, especially DR and DQ, strongly co-occurred, attributing TCR associations to individual alleles was difficult. Immune exposure information for the cohort was limited to CMV serostatus. In a later analysis, HLA-associated TCR beta chains showed more clonal expansion and lower generation probabilities than non-associated chains that were equally common. Broadly in line with IMGT annotations, most TCR beta V segments showed up in productive rearrangements about 87% or about 30% of the time in an earlier analysis of 450 to 750 of the donors. The cohort was sequenced for TCR beta chains only, and without alpha or paired-chain data the features that could be detected were limited. Across donors, most TCR sequences were observed very rarely, whereas some public TCRs were present in many individuals. The authors suggested that the approach could potentially be generalized to other disease states and immunological phenotypes. A further reported finding was that TCR beta sequences accurately predicted the HLA-A and HLA-B alleles for most subjects in the first cohort. A later analysis reported that several top co-occurrence clusters appeared linked to parvovirus B19, influenza, CMV and Epstein-Barr virus. Because HLA typing was missing for some donors at each locus, association tests included only the typed subset.

In the case of this clone: Its recognized antigen is unknown. Base qualities are not provided; no much larger clone lies one nucleotide away.

The library was prepared using the immunoSEQ multiplex PCR assay. The multiplex PCR relied on a mix of 60 forward primers for TCR Vbeta segments and 13 reverse primers for TCR Jbeta segments. The CDR3 region of rearranged TCR beta genes was amplified from genomic DNA by a multiplex PCR assay. The Illumina HiSeq System was used to sequence the amplified TCR beta libraries as 87-base-pair reads. The original methods were these. A later analysis tallied roughly 76 million unique TCR beta chains across the approximately 670 repertoires, and about 10 million of those chains were shared by two or more donors. To remove PCR and sequencing errors, raw reads were error-corrected and collapsed into unique sequences using a nearest-neighbor algorithm that merged closely related sequences. CDR3 sequences were aligned to IMGT reference sequences to assign V, D and J gene segments. For a sequence to be retained, a match of at least six nucleotides to both a V gene segment and a J gene segment was required. Rearrangements were called productive when the CDR3 lacked stop codons and stayed in frame with V and J; all others were non-productive. CDR3 was defined by IMGT convention, running from the second conserved V-encoded cysteine to the conserved J-encoded phenylalanine. The earlier analysis of 450 to 750 of the donors excluded any sequence lacking an unambiguous match to a single V gene segment. In an earlier analysis of about 590 of the donors, a V segment was called functional when productive rearrangements were above 56.7%, and segregating when the standard deviation between donors exceeded 5%. A statistical classification framework was built to diagnose cytomegalovirus status from the catalog of TCR beta chain sequences. In a later analysis, V and J genes were assigned by comparing TCR nucleotide sequences against IMGT/GENE-DB human TR gene sequences. The TCRdist pipeline was used in a later analysis to assign CDR3 sequences and most-parsimonious VDJ recombination scenarios. In a later analysis, each TCR beta chain was defined by its CDR3 amino acid sequence together with its V-gene family, and reads lacking a unique V-gene family were excluded. A later analysis removed nearly 600 highly shared, low-generation-probability nucleotide sequences to deal with suspected cross-contamination and a sequencing artifact. A later analysis calculated a clonal expansion index for each public chain from normalized within-repertoire ranks of inferred template counts. In a later analysis, generation probabilities were computed with a VDJ recombination model fitted to out-of-frame rearrangements, and the resulting probabilities were checked against IGoR. In a later analysis, hypergeometric tests were used to score TCR-TCR, TCR-HLA and TCR-CMV co-occurrence, with a repertoire-size bias correction applied to TCR pairs. To estimate false discovery rates, a later analysis permuted the HLA or CMV assignments 20 times. In a later analysis, co-occurring TCRs were grouped with DBSCAN, and TCRdist sequence similarity was added when clustering was performed within HLA-allele-positive subsets. Repertoires with fewer than 30,000 or more than 120,000 public chains, plus five repertoires with anomalous nucleotide sharing, were excluded from co-occurrence clustering. TCRdb retrieved this table from immuneACCESS and kept in-frame rearrangements only. Not all clones are present; in checked studies, unresolved V genes account for under half, and no reason is known for the remainder. Clonal size and the V and J genes are those of that table, whereas D and trimming came from the DNA. A total of about 100,000 clones appear in this sample, approximately 79% of them only once. The top ten clonotypes cover 14% of the sample.

In total, roughly 710 healthy bone marrow donors made up the cohort. At the time of sampling, all cohort members were nominally healthy, though unrecorded immune exposures were likely present. The donor was CMV seropositive and was included in the group of 250 to 350 seropositive cohort members. Each donor provided a peripheral blood sample, and peripheral blood mononuclear cells were used for TCR beta sequencing. The Qiagen DNeasy Blood Extraction Kit was used to extract genomic DNA from the blood cell samples. Sequencing was performed on PBMCs. This TCR was recovered from a woman in her thirties or forties in good health and CMV-seropositive.

The CDR3 has the sequence CASSIDSGPGAQYF. The DNA reads TGTGCCAGTAGTATAGATTCAGGGCCTGGGGCCCAGTACTTC. The chain employs TRBV19 and TRBJ2-5; TRBD1 might be the D gene, on 5 matching bases. Including cysteine and phenylalanine, the CDR3 has 14 amino acids. Only the CDR3 DNA stays, 42 bases, in frame from base 1. The CDR1 and CDR2 encoded by the germline V gene (reference sequence) are LNHDA and SQIVND. The junction shows trimming of 0 bases on V and 9 bases on J, plus 14 bases between the germline ends.